These 10 T cell receptor beta chains share one sample of origin, sequenced in a study of shared clonotypes between healthy human individuals. The assay was immunoSEQ multiplex PCR, and TCRdb's table has in-frame clones only and misses some. The repertoire holds just over 2,000,000 clones, with 85% to 95% as singletons. Sequencing was done on a sample of naive CD4+ T cells sorted from blood. Subset of the sample: CD45RA+ positively selected. The source of these receptors is a man younger than 35 in good health.

The chain has TRBV27 and TRBJ2-2; 7 bases line up with TRBD1. The J segment lost 1 base and the V segment lost 6 bases, leaving 5 bases of the junction unmatched. CDR1 and CDR2 (germline): MNHEY, SMNVEV (reference sequence). CDR3 size: 15 residues. The CDR3 region has the DNA TGTGCCAGCAGACCGGGACAGCTGAACACCGGGGAGCTGTTTTTT. Its protein is CASRPGQLNTGELFF.

The genes are TRBV7-9 and TRBJ2-2; D not resolved. Germline CDR1 reads SEHNR; CDR2 reads FQNEAQ (reference sequence). The CDR3 sequence is 15 residues long. V gave up 3 bases and J gave up 1 base, with 9 bases separating them. The CDR3 here is CASSFALMNTGELFF. CDR3 in DNA: TGTGCCAGCAGCTTTGCATTAATGAACACCGGGGAGCTGTTTTTT.

The V and J genes are TRBV19 and TRBJ2-4, with D perhaps given as TRBD1 or TRBD2 (5 bases each). Germline CDR1 and CDR2: LNHDA and SQIVND (reference sequence). The CDR3 spans 16 residues. The V gene lost 0 bases and the J gene lost 1 base, with 10 bases spanning the gap. DNA for the CDR3: TGTGCCAGTAGTATAGATGGGGGAGTTGCCAAAAACATTCAGTACTTC. Translated, it gives CASSIDGGVAKNIQYF.

As regards this clone: The same CDR3 is also encoded by other DNA sequences in this sample. J is TRBJ2-5 and V is TRBV2, with 7 bases that match TRBD1. Germline CDR1 is SNHLY and CDR2 is FYNNEI. The CDR3 has 13 amino acids. V gave up 5 bases and J gave up 5 bases; unmatched junction bases: 5. The CDR3 region has the DNA TGTGCCAGCAGTCGACAGGGCCAGGAGACCCAGTACTTC. Protein product: CASSRQGQETQYF. Full variable domain (missing parts from reference TRBV2 and TRBJ2-5): EPEVTQTPSHQVTQMGQEVILRCVPISNHLYFYWYRQILGQKVEFLVSFYNNEISEKSEIFDDQFSVERPDGSNFTLKIRSTKLEDSAMYFCASSRQGQETQYFGPGTRLLVL.

V and J are TRBV10-3 and TRBJ1-5; D might be TRBD1 (5 bases). Trimming stripped 2 bases from V and 4 bases from J, with 9 bases between. CDR3 size: 14 residues. Germline CDR1 ENHRY, CDR2 SYGVKD. The CDR3 loop is CAISEGWGNQPQHF. The CDR3 nucleotides are TGTGCCATCAGTGAGGGGTGGGGGAATCAGCCCCAGCATTTT.

This clone has at least ten counts. This chain uses TRBV30 with TRBJ2-7; 12 bases fit TRBD2. The V gene's germline CDR1 is GTSNPN and CDR2 SVGIG (reference sequence). The junction had 4 bases not matched to a gene; V was cut back by 0 bases and J by 4 bases. The CDR3 totals 15 residues. This CDR3 is CAWSVGLAGKYEQYF. The DNA for the CDR3 is TGTGCCTGGAGTGTAGGACTAGCGGGAAAGTACGAGCAGTACTTC.

The gene calls are TRBV6-9 and TRBJ2-7, with TRBD2 matching 10 bases. Germline V CDR1 and CDR2: MNHGY, SVAAGI. The CDR3 length is 14 residues. V was clipped by 6 bases and J by 4 bases; unmatched bases: 6. CDR3 in DNA: TGTGCCAGCAGCGGGGGACTAGCGTTGTACGAGCAGTACTTC. The encoded protein is CASSGGLALYEQYF.

This chain links TRBV28 with TRBJ2-1, with 8 positions matching TRBD2. V shed 11 bases, J shed 1 base, and the junction held 4 bases outside the gene matches. Germline values: CDR1 MDHEN, CDR2 SYDVKM. CDR3 length: 13 amino acids. The CDR3 DNA is TGTGCCCGGGAGGGGGAATCCTACAATGAGCAGTTCTTC. It specifies CAREGESYNEQFF.

This sequence joins TRBV25-1 and TRBJ2-7, with D perhaps TRBD1 (5 bases). V lost 7 bases and J 3 bases, leaving 7 bases between the germline ends. The CDR3 contains 11 residues. Germline V gene lookup returns CDR1 MGHDK and CDR2 SYGVNS. CDR3 bases: TGTGCCAGCAAGGGGAACTACGAGCAGTACTTC. This encodes CASKGNYEQYF.

On this clone itself: Other nucleotide sequences from this sample produce the same CDR3. The J gene is TRBJ2-1, the V gene TRBV5-4; the match to TRBD2 covers 11 bases. The CDR3 is 17 residues long. The ends lost 4 bases at V and 0 bases at J; junction bases unmatched: 6. Germline V CDR1 and CDR2: SGHNT, YYREEE (reference sequence). This CDR3 is CASSPGTSGSSYNEQFF. For the CDR3, the DNA is TGTGCCAGCAGCCCCGGGACTAGCGGAAGCTCCTACAATGAGCAGTTCTTC. Supplemented by reference TRBV5-4 and TRBJ2-1, the full variable domain reads ETGVTQSPTHLIKTRGQQVTLRCSSQSGHNTVSWYQQALGQGPQFIFQYYREEENGRGNFPPRFSGLQFPNYSSELNVNALELDDSALYLCASSPGTSGSSYNEQFFGPGTRLTVL.